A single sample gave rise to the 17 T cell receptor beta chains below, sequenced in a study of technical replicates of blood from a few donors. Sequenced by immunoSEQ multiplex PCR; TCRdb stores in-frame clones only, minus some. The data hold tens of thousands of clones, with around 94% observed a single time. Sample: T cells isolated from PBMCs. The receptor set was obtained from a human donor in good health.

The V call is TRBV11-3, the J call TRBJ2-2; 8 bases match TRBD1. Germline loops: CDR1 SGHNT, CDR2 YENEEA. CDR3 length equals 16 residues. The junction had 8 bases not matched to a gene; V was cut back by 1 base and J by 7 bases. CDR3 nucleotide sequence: TGTGCCAGCAGCTTAGTTCAGGGGGCGCTCGGCGGGGAGCTGTTTTTT. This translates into CASSLVQGALGGELFF.

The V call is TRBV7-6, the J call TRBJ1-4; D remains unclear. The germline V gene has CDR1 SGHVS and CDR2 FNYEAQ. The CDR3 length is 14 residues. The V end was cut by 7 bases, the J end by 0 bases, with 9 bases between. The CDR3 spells CASTERATNEKLFF. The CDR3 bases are TGTGCCAGCACCGAAAGAGCAACTAATGAAAAACTGTTTTTT.

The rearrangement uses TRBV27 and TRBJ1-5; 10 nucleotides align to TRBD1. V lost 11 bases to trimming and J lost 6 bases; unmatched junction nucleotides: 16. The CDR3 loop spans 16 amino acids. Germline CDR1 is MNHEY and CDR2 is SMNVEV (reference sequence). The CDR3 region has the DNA TGTGCCGGAAACCTGACAGGGGGCGAGGTCAGTCAGCCCCAGCATTTT. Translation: CAGNLTGGEVSQPQHF.

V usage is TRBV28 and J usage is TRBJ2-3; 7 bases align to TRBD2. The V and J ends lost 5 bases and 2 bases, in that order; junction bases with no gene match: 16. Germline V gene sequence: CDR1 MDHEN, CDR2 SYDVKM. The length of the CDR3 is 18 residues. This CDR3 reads CASSITEGRECDTDTQYF. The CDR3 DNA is TGTGCCAGCAGTATCACCGAGGGGCGGGAGTGTGACACAGATACGCAGTATTTT.

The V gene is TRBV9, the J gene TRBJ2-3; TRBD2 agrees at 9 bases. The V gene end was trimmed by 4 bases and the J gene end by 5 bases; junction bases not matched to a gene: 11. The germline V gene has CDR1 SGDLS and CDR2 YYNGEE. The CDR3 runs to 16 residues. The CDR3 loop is CASSRTTSGVQDTQYF. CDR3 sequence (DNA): TGTGCCAGCAGCCGTACGACTAGCGGAGTTCAAGATACGCAGTATTTT.

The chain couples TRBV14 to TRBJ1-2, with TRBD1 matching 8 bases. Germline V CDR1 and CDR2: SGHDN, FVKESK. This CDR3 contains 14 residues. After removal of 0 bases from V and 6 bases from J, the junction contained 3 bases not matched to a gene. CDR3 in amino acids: CASSQEDRGDGYTF. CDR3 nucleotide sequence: TGTGCCAGCAGCCAAGAAGACAGGGGCGATGGCTACACCTTC. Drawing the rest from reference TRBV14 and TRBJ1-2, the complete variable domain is EAGVTQFPSHSVIEKGQTVTLRCDPISGHDNLYWYRRVMGKEIKFLLHFVKESKQDESGMPNNRFLAERTGGTYSTLKVQPAELEDSGVYFCASSQEDRGDGYTFGSGTRLTVV.

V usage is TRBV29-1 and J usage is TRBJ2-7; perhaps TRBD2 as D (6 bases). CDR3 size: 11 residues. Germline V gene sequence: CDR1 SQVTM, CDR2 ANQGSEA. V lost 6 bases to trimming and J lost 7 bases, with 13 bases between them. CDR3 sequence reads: CSVGDFLEQYF. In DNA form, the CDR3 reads TGCAGCGTCGGGGACTTTTTAGAGCAGTACTTC.

DNA of the CDR3: TGCAGCGTTTTTGTGGTTCGGCGGGGGGAAGAGACCCAGTACTTC. It codes for CSVFVVRRGEETQYF. The rearrangement links TRBV29-1 to TRBJ2-5, with TRBD2 matching 8 bases. There are 15 residues in the CDR3. Germline lookup yields CDR1 SQVTM and CDR2 ANQGSEA. V lost 5 bases and J lost 3; bases outside the gene matches: 11.

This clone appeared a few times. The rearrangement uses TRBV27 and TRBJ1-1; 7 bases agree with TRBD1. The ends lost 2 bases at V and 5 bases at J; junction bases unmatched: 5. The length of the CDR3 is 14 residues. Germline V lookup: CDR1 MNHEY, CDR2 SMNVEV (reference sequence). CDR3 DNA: TGTGCCAGCAGTTTAGGAGGGGGCACGACTGAAGCTTTCTTT. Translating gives CASSLGGGTTEAFF.

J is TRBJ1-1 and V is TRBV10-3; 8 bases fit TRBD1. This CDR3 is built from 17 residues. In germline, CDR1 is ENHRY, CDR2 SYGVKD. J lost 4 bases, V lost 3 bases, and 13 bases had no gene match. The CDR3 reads CAISELRDLDRATEAFF. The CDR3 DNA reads TGTGCCATCAGTGAATTAAGGGATCTGGACAGGGCCACTGAAGCTTTCTTT.

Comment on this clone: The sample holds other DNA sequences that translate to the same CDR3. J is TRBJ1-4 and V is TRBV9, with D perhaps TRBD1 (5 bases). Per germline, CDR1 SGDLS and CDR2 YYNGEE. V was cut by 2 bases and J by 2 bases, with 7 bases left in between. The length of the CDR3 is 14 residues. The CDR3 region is CASSVGGTNEKLFF. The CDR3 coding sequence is TGTGCCAGCAGCGTGGGGGGTACTAATGAAAAACTGTTTTTT.

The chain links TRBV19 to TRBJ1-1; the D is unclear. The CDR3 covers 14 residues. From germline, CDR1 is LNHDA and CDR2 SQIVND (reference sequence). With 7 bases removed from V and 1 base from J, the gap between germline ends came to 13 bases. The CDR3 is CASTELDQNTEAFF. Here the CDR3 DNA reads TGTGCCAGTACGGAACTAGACCAGAACACTGAAGCTTTCTTT.

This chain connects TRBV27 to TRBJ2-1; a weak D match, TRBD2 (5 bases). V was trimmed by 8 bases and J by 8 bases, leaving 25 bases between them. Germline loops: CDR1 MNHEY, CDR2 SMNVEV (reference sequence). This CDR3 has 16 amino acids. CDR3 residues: CASRSWTLQSIDEQFF. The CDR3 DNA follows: TGTGCCAGCCGTAGTTGGACTCTCCAATCAATCGATGAGCAGTTCTTC.

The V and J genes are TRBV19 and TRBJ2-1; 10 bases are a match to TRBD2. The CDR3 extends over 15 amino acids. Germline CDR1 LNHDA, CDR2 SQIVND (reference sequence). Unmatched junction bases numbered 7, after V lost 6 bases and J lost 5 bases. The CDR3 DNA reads TGTGCCAGTAGCCTACTAGCGGGAAGCCACAATGAGCAGTTCTTC. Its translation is CASSLLAGSHNEQFF.

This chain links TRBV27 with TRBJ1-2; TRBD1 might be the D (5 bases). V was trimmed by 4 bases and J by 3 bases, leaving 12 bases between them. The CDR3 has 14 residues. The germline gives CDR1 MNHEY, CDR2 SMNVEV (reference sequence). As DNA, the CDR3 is TGTGCCAGCAGTTGGGAGGGGCGTCACTATGGCTACACCTTC. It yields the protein CASSWEGRHYGYTF.

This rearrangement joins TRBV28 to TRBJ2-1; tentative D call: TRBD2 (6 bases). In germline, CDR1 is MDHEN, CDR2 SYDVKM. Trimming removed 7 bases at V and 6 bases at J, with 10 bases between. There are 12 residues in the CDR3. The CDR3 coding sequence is TGTGCCAGCAAGGCCGGGGGCAATGAGCAGTTCTTC. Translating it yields CASKAGGNEQFF. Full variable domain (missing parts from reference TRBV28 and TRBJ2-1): DVKVTQSSRYLVKRTGEKVFLECVQDMDHENMFWYRQDPGLGLRLIYFSYDVKMKEKGDIPEGYSVSREKKERFSLILESASTNQTSMYLCASKAGGNEQFFGPGTRLTVL.

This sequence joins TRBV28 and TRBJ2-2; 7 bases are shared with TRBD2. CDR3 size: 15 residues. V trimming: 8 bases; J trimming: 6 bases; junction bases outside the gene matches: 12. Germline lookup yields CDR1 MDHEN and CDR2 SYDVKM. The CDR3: CASLPAGVGAGELFF. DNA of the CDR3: TGTGCCAGCCTTCCTGCGGGGGTAGGGGCCGGGGAGCTGTTTTTT.